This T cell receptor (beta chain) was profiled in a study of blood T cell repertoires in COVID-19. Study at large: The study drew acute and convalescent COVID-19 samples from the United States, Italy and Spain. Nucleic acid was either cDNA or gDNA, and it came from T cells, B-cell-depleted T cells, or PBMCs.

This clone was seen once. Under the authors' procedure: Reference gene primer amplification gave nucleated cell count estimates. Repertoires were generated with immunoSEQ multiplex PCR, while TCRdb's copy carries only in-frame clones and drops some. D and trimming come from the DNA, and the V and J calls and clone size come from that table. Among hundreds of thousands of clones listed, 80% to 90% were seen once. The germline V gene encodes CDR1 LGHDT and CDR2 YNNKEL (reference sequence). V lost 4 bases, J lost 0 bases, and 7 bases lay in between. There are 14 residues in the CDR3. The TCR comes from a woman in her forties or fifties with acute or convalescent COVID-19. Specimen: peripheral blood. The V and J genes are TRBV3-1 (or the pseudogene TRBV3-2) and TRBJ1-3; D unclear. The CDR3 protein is CASSRRVSGNTIYF. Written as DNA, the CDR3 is TGTGCCAGCAGCCGGCGGGTCTCTGGAAACACCATATATTTT.